A selection of T cell receptor beta chains follows, all from one sample in a study of T cells in Graves' hyperthyroidism and ophthalmopathy. TCRdb fed the multiplex PCR reads into MiXCR, producing one record per CDR3 protein. The data contain 610,000 or so distinct CDR3 sequences, 46% of them singletons. Sequenced material: peripheral blood or thyroid tissue (not recorded which). The receptors originated from a woman aged 18 to 35 with Graves' hyperthyroidism. CDR3s include the opening cysteine and the closing phenylalanine or tryptophan. The D gene is left open where the match is weak. The size field is filled for only some rows; it gives once, few, many or a size class.

V gene,clone size,J gene,D gene,CDR3 DNA,CDR3 protein
TRBV27,many,TRBJ1-2,TRBD1,TGTGCCAGCAGTTTAGGGACAGGGAGGAACTATGGCTACACCTTC,CASSLGTGRNYGYTF
TRBV12-3/TRBV12-4,many,TRBJ2-6,-,TGTGCCAGCAGTCCCCGCGCGACCGGGGCCAACGTCCTGACTTTC,CASSPRATGANVLTF
TRBV5-1,-,TRBJ2-7,-,TGCGCCAGCAGCAGGAGGGCTTTCGAGCAGTACTTC,CASSRRAFEQYF
TRBV29-1,once,TRBJ1-2,-,TGCAGCATCCGAAAGGGGTCTAACTATGGCTACACCTTC,CSIRKGSNYGYTF
TRBV5-1,few,TRBJ2-3,TRBD2,TGCGCCAGCAGCTTCGGACTAGTCTCAGATACGCAGTATTTT,CASSFGLVSDTQYF
TRBV14,-,TRBJ2-7,-,TGTGCTAGAGCCACTCCGACGGTCGGGGGCTACGAGCAGTACTTC,CARATPTVGGYEQYF
TRBV7-2,many,TRBJ2-7,-,TGTGCCAGCAGCTTAGAGCTGAGAGGTCTCGAGCAGTACTTC,CASSLELRGLEQYF
TRBV7-3,-,TRBJ2-7,-,TGTGCCAGCAGCTTTTGGGGGCTTAACTTCTACGAGCAGCACTTC,CASSFWGLNFYEQHF
TRBV29-1,-,TRBJ2-7,-,TGCAGCGTTAGTGGTGGCGAGACGCGGGGATACGAGCAGTACTTC,CSVSGGETRGYEQYF
TRBV7-7,-,TRBJ1-1,-,TGTGCTAGCAGCTCCGGGCCAGGGTGGGAAAACACTGAAGCTTTCTTT,CASSSGPGWENTEAFF
TRBV7-9,many,TRBJ2-5,-,TGTGCCAGCAGCTTAGCGTTGTTGAATAACCCAACTCAAGAGACCCAGTACTTC,CASSLALLNNPTQETQYF
TRBV12-3/TRBV12-4,-,TRBJ1-5,-,TGTGCCAGCTCCGGGGCTAGCGTGCCCCAGCATTTT,CASSGASVPQHF
TRBV9,many,TRBJ1-1,-,TGTGCCAGCAGCGTATTGAGGGACACTGAAGCTTTCTTT,CASSVLRDTEAFF
TRBV2,-,TRBJ1-5,TRBD1,TGTGCCAGCAGTGCCGGACAGGGTAATAGCAATCAGCCCCAGCATTTT,CASSAGQGNSNQPQHF
TRBV10-2,many,TRBJ1-1,-,TGCGCCAGCAGGACAGTTGGGGACACTGAAGCTTTCTTT,CASRTVGDTEAFF
TRBV7-9,many,TRBJ2-7,TRBD2,TGTGCCAGCAGCCCCGGGCGGGGGAACGAGCAGTACTTC,CASSPGRGNEQYF
TRBV20-1,few,TRBJ2-7,TRBD1,TGCAGTGCTAGAGACCGCCCTGGGTCCGGGACAGCCTCCTACGAGCAGTACTTC,CSARDRPGSGTASYEQYF
TRBV19,once,TRBJ1-1,TRBD1,TGTGCCAGTAGTATCACAGGGGAGTACACTGAAGCTTTCTTT,CASSITGEYTEAFF
TRBV29-1,-,TRBJ2-5,TRBD1,TGCAGCCCGAGGTTGACAGGGACGGGAGAGACCCAGTACTTC,CSPRLTGTGETQYF
TRBV5-1,-,TRBJ2-1,-,TGCGCCAGCAGCTTGGAGGGAGTACGGAATGAGCAGTTCTTC,CASSLEGVRNEQFF
TRBV7-9,many,TRBJ2-7,TRBD2,TGTGCCAGCAGCTTAGAAGGGGAGGGCCTCTGGGGGTACTTC,CASSLEGEGLWGYF
TRBV19,once,TRBJ2-5,-,TGTGCCAGCCCACCGGGCAGGGGTAGAGAGACCCAGTACTTC,CASPPGRGRETQYF
TRBV29-1,few,TRBJ2-7,TRBD2,TGCAGCGTTGGGGAGCGGGGGGAGCAGTACTTC,CSVGERGEQYF
TRBV20-1,many,TRBJ2-7,TRBD2,TGCAGTGCTAGAGAGGTGGGGGGGACTTACGAGCAGTACTTC,CSAREVGGTYEQYF
TRBV24-1,once,TRBJ1-5,TRBD1,TGTGCCACCAGCGTTCGGGACAGGGGTTCGAATGAGCCCCAGCATTTT,CATSVRDRGSNEPQHF
TRBV7-3,-,TRBJ2-7,-,TGTGCCAGCAGCTTTGACAGCTACACTAGATACGAGCAGTACTTC,CASSFDSYTRYEQYF
TRBV2,-,TRBJ1-5,TRBD1,TGTGCCAGCAAAACCGGGACAGGGGGTGATCAGCCCCAGCATTTT,CASKTGTGGDQPQHF
TRBV7-2,many,TRBJ2-5,TRBD2,TGTGCCAGCAGCTTAATGAGCGGGAGGGCGGGGGAGACCCAGTACTTC,CASSLMSGRAGETQYF
TRBV6-5,-,TRBJ2-5,-,TGTGCCAGCAGTCTGGCAGACCAAGAGACCCAGTACTTC,CASSLADQETQYF
TRBV29-1,many,TRBJ1-2,-,TGCAGCGTTCGGGAGTCCTATGGCTACACCTTC,CSVRESYGYTF
TRBV7-9,once,TRBJ2-1,-,TGTGCCAGCAGCGTAGAATCCTACAATGAGCAGTTCTTC,CASSVESYNEQFF
TRBV2,-,TRBJ2-5,-,TGTGCCAGCAGGGCCGGACTACAGCGGGAGACCCAGTACTTC,CASRAGLQRETQYF
TRBV29-1,-,TRBJ2-7,TRBD2,TGCAGCGTTCACCCGGGAGGGCCAGGCGAGCAGTACTTC,CSVHPGGPGEQYF
TRBV29-1,-,TRBJ2-7,TRBD1,TGCAGCAGTTCTGGACAGGCCTACGAGCAGTACTTC,CSSSGQAYEQYF
TRBV20-1,many,TRBJ1-2,-,TGCAGTGCTGGACGGACTAACTATGGCTACACCTTC,CSAGRTNYGYTF
TRBV5-4,-,TRBJ2-7,TRBD2,TGTGCCAGCAGCCCACTAACGGGGGGGAACTACGAGCAGTACTTC,CASSPLTGGNYEQYF
TRBV29-1,-,TRBJ2-1,-,TGTGCCTGGAGTGTACGGCCGGGAGACTACAATGAGCAGTTCTTC,CAWSVRPGDYNEQFF
TRBV12-3/TRBV12-4,many,TRBJ1-2,-,TGTGCCAGCGGCACGGACTGGACAGGCTACACCTTC,CASGTDWTGYTF
TRBV7-3,-,TRBJ2-7,TRBD2,TGTGCCAGCAGCTTAACTAGCGGGAGATTTGAGCAGTACTTC,CASSLTSGRFEQYF
TRBV14,once,TRBJ1-2,-,TGTGCCAGCAGCCAAGGGCAGTATGGCTACACCTTC,CASSQGQYGYTF
TRBV2,many,TRBJ2-7,-,TGTGCCAGCAGCGGATCTAGCGCCAACTCCTACGAGCAGTACTTC,CASSGSSANSYEQYF
TRBV2,-,TRBJ1-2,-,TGTGCCAGCTCAGATGCGGGGGGGGGGCTCGGCTACACCTTC,CASSDAGGGLGYTF
TRBV3-1,few,TRBJ2-7,-,TGTGCCAGCAGGCCGGGACAAGCCTACGAGCAGTACTTC,CASRPGQAYEQYF
TRBV5-1,many,TRBJ2-3,TRBD2,TGCGCCAGCAGCGACGGACTAGCGGGATGGCAGTATTTT,CASSDGLAGWQYF
TRBV6-5,-,TRBJ2-1,-,TGTGCCAGCAGTTACACAGGCTCCTACGAGCAGTTCTTC,CASSYTGSYEQFF
TRBV14,many,TRBJ1-2,-,TGTGCCAGCAGCCAAGTTCCCTCATCCCTGATCGATGGCTACACCTTC,CASSQVPSSLIDGYTF